There are a few counts of the clone carrying this T cell receptor beta chain. Its antigen is unidentified. The data originate from a study of T cell repertoires in cytomegalovirus infection. Turning to the study itself: Both a matching HLA type and CMV infection were indicated by public TCR beta signatures. Regarding the study as a whole: Ex vivo responses were dominated by HLA-C-restricted CMV-specific TCR beta clonotypes.

One entry per CDR3 protein results from TCRdb running MiXCR on the reads. The sample holds about 160,000 distinct CDR3 sequences; about 22% are singletons and the top ten take roughly 25%. Germline V lookup: CDR1 KGHSH, CDR2 LQKENI. The V gene lost 6 bases and the J gene lost 1 base, with 10 bases spanning the gap. The CDR3 runs 14 residues. The clonotype was recovered from a human donor in good health (CMV status not recorded). Some clones in this sample may be carry-over from other donors' samples. The sequencing here drew on CD8+ T cells from cultured PBMCs, taken from culture after CMV antigen stimulation. The chain couples TRBV18 to TRBJ2-4, with D possibly being TRBD1 or TRBD2 (5 bases each). The CDR3 sequence is CASSSRDAKNIQYF. Written as DNA, the CDR3 is TGTGCCAGCTCCTCCCGGGACGCCAAAAACATTCAGTACTTC.